The entry below gives a single T cell receptor beta chain sequence along with its context. The antigen this receptor binds is unknown. No much larger clone exists at a distance of one base, and base qualities are not known. V drops 7 bases and J drops 7 bases, leaving 16 bases in between. There are 13 amino acids in the CDR3, from cysteine to phenylalanine inclusive. The retained sequence is limited to the CDR3, 39 bases, with the frame set at the first base. From a lookup of the germline V gene, CDR1 and CDR2 are SGHTA and FQGNSA. The data stem from a study of blood T cell repertoires in COVID-19 (TCRdb year 2020). For the study in its entirety: Samples covering the acute and convalescent phases of COVID-19 were provided by collaborators in the United States, Italy and Spain. The prospective study material was composed of cDNA or gDNA derived from T cells, B-cell-depleted T cells, or PBMCs. Subjects who had been exposed to COVID-19, were actively infected with it, or had recovered from it provided the deeply sampled blood TCRbeta repertoires that made up the dataset. The repertoires were released in a freely available public database intended as a resource for research on the immune response to SARS-CoV-2. Samples were obtained from the ongoing ImmuneRACE study (first 160 participants) and from 950 to 1,500 subjects provided by 6 global collaborators. The sample metadata nearly always contained a de-identified subject ID, COVID-19 status, age in years and sex. Where HLA class I and class II types were available, the types were taken from metadata supplied by the sample provider, not from assay-based typing. Broader findings and caveats from the paper: The amount of clinical and demographic metadata varied by source and participant and was provided uncurated.

One collaborating source in Seattle enrolled patients while the patients were actively infected and followed the patients over time throughout the course of disease. Each collaborating institution followed its own protocols to collect whole blood in K2EDTA tubes. For TCRbeta analysis, collaborators shipped samples in one of three forms: frozen whole blood, isolated PBMCs, or DNA extracted from either of those sample types. The immunoSEQ Assay, a bias-controlled multiplex PCR, was used to amplify TCRbeta CDR3 regions from genomic DNA. Processing in the source paper ran as follows. Within the assay, amplification of reference gene primers was used to estimate how many nucleated cells each sample contained. To quantify the absolute abundance of each unique TCRbeta CDR3 rearrangement, sequence reads were collapsed and filtered. For each sample, productive Simpson clonality was calculated as the square root of Simpson's diversity index over productive rearrangements. TCRdb provides this immuneACCESS table in a form limited to in-frame rearrangements. Some clones are lacking; in checked studies, under half of them reflect an unresolved V gene, and why the rest are absent is not known. From that table come the V and J calls and clone size; the DNA was used to work out D and trimming. In this sample the table shows a few hundred thousand clones, almost 85% of which occur a single time. The leading ten clones occupy more than 2% of the sample.

The V and J genes are TRBV7-2 and TRBJ1-1; perhaps TRBD1 is the D gene, with 6 bases matching. The material sequenced was peripheral blood. The origin of this receptor is a woman aged 70-85 years with COVID-19, enrolled during active disease. The nucleotide sequence is TGTGCCAGCAACCTGGCCGGGACATTTGAAGCTTTCTTT. Its protein product is CASNLAGTFEAFF.